Listed below are T cell receptor beta chains from one sample, sequenced in a study of cytomegalovirus exposure and HLA in healthy donors. Repertoires were generated with immunoSEQ multiplex PCR, while TCRdb's copy carries only in-frame clones and drops some. Of about 150,000 clones detected, 50% to 75% appear once; the ten largest clones hold roughly 7%. Material: PBMCs. Receptors were obtained from a woman aged 60-70 years in good health and CMV-seropositive. The CDR3 runs from the conserved cysteine through the conserved F or W. The D gene is left open where the match is weak. Not all rows give a size; the values are once, few, many and, for expanded clones, a class.

D	J	size	V	CDR3	DNA
TRBD1	TRBJ2-3	NA	TRBV6-1	CASSAGTGFFSTDTQYF	TGTGCCAGCAGTGCGGGGACAGGCTTTTTTAGCACAGATACGCAGTATTTT
TRBD2	TRBJ2-7	NA	TRBV7-2	CASSLVSGRASTYEQYF	TGTGCCAGCAGCTTAGTTAGCGGGAGGGCCTCTACTTACGAGCAGTACTTC
NA	TRBJ1-5	NA	TRBV6-4	CAGGADQPQHF	TGTGCTGGGGGCGCGGATCAGCCCCAGCATTTT
NA	TRBJ1-5	NA	TRBV10-2	CASSEANQPQHF	TGCGCCAGCAGCGAGGCGAATCAGCCCCAGCATTTT
TRBD1	TRBJ1-3	NA	TRBV7-9	CASSLETGIYGNTIYF	TGTGCCAGCAGCTTAGAGACAGGGATATATGGAAACACCATATATTTT
NA	TRBJ1-3	NA	TRBV30	CAWEPSVSGNTIYF	TGTGCCTGGGAACCTTCAGTCTCTGGAAACACCATATATTTT
TRBD1	TRBJ2-7	few	TRBV29-1	CSVQTGDEQYF	TGCAGCGTTCAGACAGGGGACGAGCAGTACTTC
NA	TRBJ1-2	once	TRBV16	CASSRADSPNYGYTF	TGTGCCAGCAGCCGAGCTGACAGCCCCAACTATGGCTACACCTTC
NA	TRBJ1-5	few	TRBV6-1	CASSEVGGYQPQHF	TGTGCCAGCAGTGAAGTGGGGGGGTATCAGCCCCAGCATTTT
NA	TRBJ2-7	few	TRBV19	CASSSSRDSYEQYF	TGTGCCAGTAGCTCCAGCCGGGACTCCTACGAGCAGTACTTC
TRBD2	TRBJ2-2	NA	TRBV10-2	CASSGRAGGLTGELFF	TGCGCCAGCAGTGGGCGAGCGGGAGGGCTCACCGGGGAGCTGTTTTTT
NA	TRBJ1-1	once	TRBV28	CASSLSGNTEAFF	TGTGCCAGCAGCTTATCCGGGAACACTGAAGCTTTCTTT
TRBD2	TRBJ2-3	NA	TRBV9	CASSASGRGTDTQYF	TGTGCCAGCAGCGCTAGCGGGAGGGGAACAGATACGCAGTATTTT
NA	TRBJ2-5	once	TRBV5-8	CASRRGLQETQYF	TGTGCCAGCAGGCGGGGTTTACAGGAGACCCAGTACTTC
TRBD2	TRBJ2-2	NA	TRBV19	CASNLAGGPKAGELFF	TGTGCCAGTAATCTCGCGGGAGGTCCCAAGGCCGGGGAGCTGTTTTTT
TRBD1	TRBJ2-7	NA	TRBV28	CASSSWDRGFHEQYF	TGTGCCAGCAGTTCCTGGGACAGGGGGTTCCACGAGCAGTACTTC
NA	TRBJ2-1	NA	TRBV5-1	CASRLTGSLLYNEQFF	TGCGCCAGCAGACTCACCGGGAGCTTACTCTACAATGAGCAGTTCTTC
NA	TRBJ2-3	few	TRBV7-2	CASSSEGGPDTQYF	TGTGCCAGCAGCTCCGAGGGCGGCCCAGATACGCAGTATTTT
NA	TRBJ2-7	once	TRBV5-4	CASSSGVFGGDYEQYF	TGTGCCAGCAGCTCCGGTGTGTTTGGTGGTGACTACGAGCAGTACTTC
TRBD1	TRBJ2-3	few	TRBV11-3	CASSARTGGTDTQYF	TGTGCCAGCAGCGCACGGACAGGAGGCACAGATACGCAGTATTTT
TRBD2	TRBJ2-1	NA	TRBV7-2	CASSSPGLAGSSSYNEQFF	TGTGCCAGCAGTTCTCCGGGACTAGCGGGCTCGAGCTCCTACAATGAGCAGTTCTTC
NA	TRBJ1-1	few	TRBV5-1	CASSLGADTEAFF	TGCGCCAGCAGCTTGGGTGCGGACACTGAAGCTTTCTTT
TRBD1	TRBJ1-1	few	TRBV28	CASSPSRGVTEAFF	TGTGCCAGCAGTCCCTCCAGGGGGGTTACTGAAGCTTTCTTT
TRBD1	TRBJ1-2	NA	TRBV19	CASSSGQGGNYGYTF	TGTGCCAGTAGTTCCGGACAGGGTGGTAACTATGGCTACACCTTC
TRBD1	TRBJ1-2	NA	TRBV28	CASSQTGAPYGYTF	TGTGCCAGCAGCCAGACAGGGGCTCCTTACGGCTACACCTTC
NA	TRBJ1-2	few	TRBV25-1	CASSGQNNYGYTF	TGTGCCAGCAGCGGACAGAATAACTATGGCTACACCTTC
NA	TRBJ2-1	NA	TRBV10-2	CASSESIGGAARRLYNEQFF	TGCGCCAGCAGTGAGTCGATCGGAGGGGCAGCGAGGCGGTTGTACAATGAGCAGTTCTTC